The TCR beta chain under discussion was sequenced for a study of T cell repertoires in cytomegalovirus infection. Study information: From public TCR beta signatures came an indication of both CMV infection and matching HLA type.

Germline loops: CDR1 SGHTA, CDR2 FQGNSA. The CDR3 is 17 amino acids. V dropped 1 base and J dropped 8; count of bases not matched to a gene: 15. This clonotype was seen only a few times. The antigen remains undetermined. TCRdb passed the reads through MiXCR, listing each CDR3 protein once. The sample contains a few hundred thousand distinct CDR3 sequences, roughly 29% of which appear only once. The sample was cultured PBMCs, taken from culture after CMV antigen stimulation. The chain links TRBV7-2 to TRBJ1-2; 8 nucleotides line up with TRBD1. This clonotype was sampled from a human donor in good health (CMV status not recorded). Some clones in this sample may be carry-over from other donors' samples. The CDR3 loop is CASSLEGQGASAGGYTF. CDR3 coding DNA: TGTGCCAGCAGCTTAGAAGGCCAGGGGGCAAGTGCAGGCGGCTACACCTTC.